These 31 T cell receptor beta chains originate from one sample sequenced in a study of identical twins. TCRdb reprocessed the 5' RACE reads via MiXCR and lists one record per CDR3 protein. The sample lists hundreds of thousands of distinct CDR3 sequences, 8.6% seen once, with 0.8% to 1% in the top ten. These same data were also listed under a study on yellow fever vaccine responses in identical twins.

The material sequenced was PBMCs. These receptors came from a woman younger than 35 in good health.

This clonotype has only a few counts. The chain links TRBV7-2 to TRBJ2-7; no clear D. This CDR3 region has 16 residues. The germline gives CDR1 SGHTA, CDR2 FQGNSA. V was pared by 3 bases and J by 0 bases, with 15 bases between. The CDR3 DNA reads as TGTGCCAGCAGCTTGTCCCGCTCTACGAACTCCTACGAGCAGTACTTC. Residues: CASSLSRSTNSYEQYF. Combining the CDR3 with reference TRBV7-2 and TRBJ2-7 gives the whole variable domain GAGVSQSPSNKVTEKGKDVELRCDPISGHTALYWYRQSLGQGLEFLIYFQGNSAPDKSGLPSDRFSAERTGGSVSTLTIQRTQQEDSAVYLCASSLSRSTNSYEQYFGPGTRLTVT.

This clonotype was observed a few times. The chain combines TRBV9 with TRBJ2-2; TRBD2 aligns across 9 bases. Trimming cost V 0 bases and J 5 bases; bases outside gene matches: 5. CDR1 and CDR2 from the germline V gene are SGDLS and YYNGEE. This CDR3 has 16 residues. CDR3 residues: CASSVDLAGPTGELFF. The CDR3 DNA follows: TGTGCCAGCAGCGTAGATCTAGCGGGGCCGACCGGGGAGCTGTTTTTT. The entire variable domain, with the rest obtained from reference TRBV9 and TRBJ2-2, is as follows: DSGVTQTPKHLITATGQRVTLRCSPRSGDLSVYWYQQSLDQGLQFLIQYYNGEERAKGNILERFSAQQFPDLHSELNLSSLELGDSALYFCASSVDLAGPTGELFFGEGSRLTVL.

The CDR3 DNA reads as TGCGCCAGCAGCCCGGGACTAGCGGGGGACTCCACCTACAATGAGCAGTTCTTC. The encoded protein is CASSPGLAGDSTYNEQFF. This chain uses TRBV5-1 with TRBJ2-1; 14 positions agree with TRBD2. J lost 2 bases, V lost 4 bases, and 8 bases had no gene match. CDR1 is SGHRS, CDR2 YFSETQ, per germline. The CDR3 runs 18 residues.

The chain links TRBV4-3 to TRBJ2-3; D ambiguous. Germline V gene lookup returns CDR1 LGHNA and CDR2 YSLEER. The CDR3 is 14 residues long. Trimming cost V 3 bases and J 2 bases, with 9 bases left between them. This chain's CDR3 is CASSQAPFTDTQYF. CDR3 nucleotides: TGCGCCAGCAGCCAGGCACCGTTCACAGATACGCAGTATTTT.

This clonotype was seen a few times. This chain links TRBV12-3 or TRBV12-4 with TRBJ2-7, with 7 bases identical to TRBD1. The CDR3 has 13 residues. With V trimmed by 4 bases and J by 5 bases, 5 bases remained unmatched. As DNA, the CDR3 is TGTGCCAGCAGTTCGCAGACAGGGAACGAGCAGTACTTC. Translated: CASSSQTGNEQYF.

This clonotype was counted a few times. This chain connects TRBV9 to TRBJ1-6; D gene ambiguous. The germline V gene has CDR1 SGDLS and CDR2 YYNGEE. CDR3 length: 14 residues. With 2 bases removed from V and 7 bases from J, the gap between germline ends came to 10 bases. The chain's CDR3 is CASSVRVENSPLHF. The CDR3 nucleotides are TGTGCCAGCAGCGTGAGGGTCGAAAATTCACCCCTCCACTTT.

Many counts were recorded for this clonotype. The J gene is TRBJ2-1, the V gene TRBV12-3 or TRBV12-4; D is undetermined. CDR3 length: 12 residues. The germline V and J ends were trimmed by 7 bases and 6 bases, with 10 bases remaining between them. The CDR3 sequence: CASTPGVNEQFF. CDR3 coding DNA: TGTGCCAGCACCCCTGGGGTCAATGAGCAGTTCTTC.

This clonotype was seen more than once but under ten times. V and J are TRBV4-2 and TRBJ1-4, with 9 bases fitting TRBD1. The CDR3 runs to 18 residues. V dropped 1 base and J dropped 5; count of bases not matched to a gene: 11. Germline assignment: CDR1 LGHNA and CDR2 YNFKEQ. CDR3 sequence (DNA): TGTGCCAGCAGCCAAGGTGATAGATCGGGACAGGGAAATGAAAAACTGTTTTTT. This sequence encodes CASSQGDRSGQGNEKLFF.

Only a few counts were recorded for this clonotype. The chain links TRBV7-2 to TRBJ1-6; 8 nucleotides agree with TRBD1. CDR1 is SGHTA and CDR2 is FQGNSA in the germline V gene. The trim removed 5 bases at V and 4 bases at J, leaving 4 bases unmatched. There are 15 residues in the CDR3. CDR3 protein: CASSTRQGYNSPLHF. The CDR3 DNA follows: TGTGCCAGCAGCACCCGACAGGGGTATAATTCACCCCTCCACTTT. The full variable domain, its missing parts supplied by reference TRBV7-2 and TRBJ1-6, is GAGVSQSPSNKVTEKGKDVELRCDPISGHTALYWYRQSLGQGLEFLIYFQGNSAPDKSGLPSDRFSAERTGGSVSTLTIQRTQQEDSAVYLCASSTRQGYNSPLHFGNGTRLTVT.

The chain recombines TRBV14 with TRBJ2-7; TRBD2 matches 8 bases. The V gene end was trimmed by 0 bases and the J gene end by 4 bases; junction bases not matched to a gene: 14. Germline CDR1 is SGHDN and CDR2 is FVKESK. The CDR3 totals 18 residues. CDR3 residues: CASSQEGEIAGRRYEQYF. In nucleotides, the CDR3 is TGTGCCAGCAGCCAAGAAGGTGAGATAGCGGGAAGGCGTTACGAGCAGTACTTC.

This clonotype was observed at least ten times. The CDR3 DNA follows: TGTGCCAGCAGCTTCACAGGCACAGATACGCAGTATTTT. It specifies CASSFTGTDTQYF. V usage is TRBV7-2 and J usage is TRBJ2-3; D unresolved. V lost 3 bases to trimming and J lost 1 base, with 5 bases between them. The CDR3 spans 13 residues. Germline CDR1 is SGHTA and CDR2 is FQGNSA.

The V and J genes are TRBV27 and TRBJ2-1; TRBD2 agrees at 13 bases. V gave up 4 bases and J gave up 9 bases; unmatched junction bases: 12. Germline V gene lookup returns CDR1 MNHEY and CDR2 SMNVEV (reference sequence). CDR3 length equals 17 residues. DNA for the CDR3: TGTGCCAGCAGTTCCCTCATACTAGCGGGAGGGCCGGGTGAGCAGTTCTTC. Protein product: CASSSLILAGGPGEQFF.

This clonotype has a count of ten or more. V gene TRBV18 combines with J gene TRBJ2-5; D gene uncertain. The V gene lost 3 bases and the J gene lost 0 bases, with 8 bases spanning the gap. Germline CDR1 and CDR2: KGHSH and LQKENI. The CDR3 runs 14 residues. The CDR3 loop is CASSPRHNQETQYF. CDR3 bases: TGTGCCAGCTCACCGCGACATAACCAAGAGACCCAGTACTTC.

This clonotype showed up just a few times. The chain is built from TRBV6-5 and TRBJ2-3; 7 bases are shared with TRBD1. Trimming removed 6 bases from V and 5 bases from J; junction bases left unmatched: 2. The CDR3 length is 12 residues. Germline CDR1 MNHEY, CDR2 SVGAGI. The CDR3 DNA follows: TGTGCCAGCAGCCGGGACAGAGATACGCAGTATTTT. It translates to CASSRDRDTQYF.

This clonotype was detected a few times. The V and J genes are TRBV5-1 and TRBJ2-3; TRBD2 aligns across 12 bases. This CDR3 is 16 amino acids long. V was clipped by 3 bases and J by 8 bases; unmatched bases: 10. Germline CDR1 reads SGHRS; CDR2 reads YFSETQ. DNA for the CDR3: TGCGCCAGCAGCTACCAACTAGCGGGGGGACCAGTTACGCAGTATTTT. This encodes CASSYQLAGGPVTQYF.

This clonotype was counted a few times. The rearrangement uses TRBV7-2 and TRBJ2-7; D is tentatively TRBD1 or TRBD2 (7 bases each). The V end lost 5 bases, the J end lost 0 bases, and 14 bases lay between the germline ends. The CDR3 length is 15 residues. Germline V gives CDR1 SGHTA, CDR2 FQGNSA. CDR3 DNA: TGTGCCAGCAGCCCAGGGGGGGGACCCTCCTACGAGCAGTACTTC. As protein: CASSPGGGPSYEQYF.

This clonotype was seen a few times. V gene TRBV20-1 combines with J gene TRBJ2-1, with D possibly matching TRBD2 (6 bases). The CDR3 totals 16 residues. Germline-derived CDR1 and CDR2 are DFQATT and SNEGSKA (reference sequence). Deletions cut 5 bases from V and 5 bases from J, with 22 bases between. CDR3 in amino acids: CSAFSGGIIMDNEQFF. The CDR3 DNA reads TGCAGTGCTTTCTCTGGGGGGATTATCATGGACAATGAGCAGTTCTTC.

This clonotype was observed at least ten times. The chain is built from TRBV7-6 and TRBJ2-2, with D unresolved. The CDR3 is 13 residues long. In germline, CDR1 is SGHVS, CDR2 FNYEAQ. Trimming cost V 4 bases and J 5 bases, with 8 bases left between them. The CDR3 coding sequence is TGTGCCAGCAGCTCAACAGTGACCGGGGAGCTGTTTTTT. Residues: CASSSTVTGELFF.

This clonotype came up many times. V and J are TRBV5-1 and TRBJ2-5; 8 nucleotides line up with TRBD2. The CDR3 is 16 residues long. Germline V CDR1 and CDR2: SGHRS, YFSETQ. J gave up 2 bases and V 1 base, and 7 bases lay outside the gene matches. CDR3 DNA: TGCGCCAGCAGCTTGTATCCGGGAGGGGTGCAAGAGACCCAGTACTTC. Its protein is CASSLYPGGVQETQYF.

This clonotype was seen more than once but under ten times. The CDR3, as DNA: TGCGCCAGCAGCCAAGGTAGCGGGAACCTCTACGAGCAGTACTTC. This translates into CASSQGSGNLYEQYF. The J gene is TRBJ2-7, the V gene TRBV4-3; 8 bases map to TRBD2. This CDR3 region has 15 residues. Germline V CDR1 and CDR2: LGHNA, YSLEER. V gave up 1 base and J gave up 3 bases; unmatched junction bases: 5.

This rearrangement joins TRBV4-3 to TRBJ2-3, with TRBD1 identical over 11 bases. This CDR3 comprises 13 residues. CDR1 is LGHNA, CDR2 YSLEER, per germline. V shed 6 bases, J shed 5 bases, and the junction held 1 base outside the gene matches. As DNA, the CDR3 is TGCGCCAGCAGGGACAGGGGGCAAGATACGCAGTATTTT. Residues: CASRDRGQDTQYF.

At least ten counts were recorded for this clonotype. The chain uses TRBV20-1 and TRBJ2-7; no clear D. CDR1 and CDR2 from the germline V gene are DFQATT and SNEGSKA (reference sequence). The CDR3 totals 12 residues. V dropped 6 bases and J dropped 3 bases, with 12 bases sitting between them. CDR3: CSANTDGYEQYF. The CDR3 DNA reads as TGCAGTGCAAATACGGACGGCTACGAGCAGTACTTC.

The chain uses TRBV5-1 and TRBJ2-1; D is ambiguous. Trimming left V 4 bases short and J 0 bases short, with 11 bases between. Germline CDR1 is SGHRS and CDR2 is YFSETQ. CDR3 size: 15 residues. The CDR3 DNA is TGCGCCAGCAGCCTGACATGGGGCTCCTACAATGAGCAGTTCTTC. Translation gives CASSLTWGSYNEQFF.

V gene TRBV4-1 combines with J gene TRBJ2-3; D is uncertain. The CDR3 is made up of 16 amino acids. Germline CDR1 and CDR2: MGHRA and YSYEKL. V was trimmed by 4 bases and J by 3 bases, leaving 17 bases between them. The CDR3 region is CASSLALAISTDTQYF. CDR3 nucleotides: TGCGCCAGCAGCCTCGCACTGGCCATCTCTACAGATACGCAGTATTTT.

This clonotype was seen a handful of times. The chain employs TRBV7-8 and TRBJ2-1; D is unclear. The V end lost 5 bases, the J end lost 3 bases, and 14 bases lay between the germline ends. The germline V gene has CDR1 SGHVS and CDR2 FQNEAQ. CDR3 length: 15 residues. The CDR3 sequence is CASSPLRIDYNEQFF. The CDR3 DNA sequence: TGTGCCAGCAGCCCGCTGAGGATTGACTACAATGAGCAGTTCTTC.

This clonotype was seen repeatedly, ten times or more. V and J are TRBV2 and TRBJ1-4, with D possibly being TRBD1 (5 bases). The V gene's germline CDR1 is SNHLY and CDR2 FYNNEI. Trimming removed 10 bases at V and 4 bases at J, with 19 bases between. The CDR3 covers 15 residues. CDR3 loop: CATRYRDGVNEKLFF. The CDR3 nucleotides are TGTGCCACTCGCTACCGGGACGGCGTTAATGAAAAACTGTTTTTT.

The rearrangement uses TRBV12-3 or TRBV12-4 and TRBJ1-2, with no clear D. The CDR3 length is 12 residues. Deletions cut 4 bases from V and 5 bases from J, with 8 bases between. The CDR3 loop is CASSYTTYGYTF. The CDR3 DNA sequence: TGTGCCAGCAGTTACACCACTTATGGCTACACCTTC.

The J gene is TRBJ2-5, the V gene TRBV5-1; 14 positions match TRBD2. CDR3 length: 17 amino acids. V lost 4 bases and J lost 1; bases outside the gene matches: 6. CDR1 and CDR2 from the germline V gene are SGHRS and YFSETQ. DNA for the CDR3: TGCGCCAGCAGCGTGCGCGGACTAGCGGGGGGCCAAGAGACCCAGTACTTC. It yields the protein CASSVRGLAGGQETQYF.

This clonotype was detected many times. The chain joins TRBV18 to TRBJ2-4, with 11 bases identical to TRBD1. CDR1 is KGHSH, CDR2 LQKENI, per germline. This CDR3 is built from 15 residues. Losses at the gene ends were 5 bases for V and 6 bases for J; bases not matched to a gene: 6. The CDR3 DNA is TGTGCCAGCTCAACTGGACAGGGGGCTATAAACATTCAGTACTTC. Protein sequence: CASSTGQGAINIQYF.

J is TRBJ2-3 and V is TRBV10-3, with 7 bases fitting TRBD1. Per the germline V gene, CDR1 is ENHRY and CDR2 is SYGVKD. Trimming at V came to 0 bases and at J to 2 bases, leaving 8 bases not matched to a gene. This CDR3 has 17 residues. In nucleotides, the CDR3 is TGTGCCATCAGTGAGTCGAGGTCCAGGGGGACCACAGATACGCAGTATTTT. Translating it yields CAISESRSRGTTDTQYF.

As DNA, the CDR3 is TGTGCCAGCACGGGGCGGGAGGGCTTCTCCTACAATGAGCAGTTCTTC. Translation gives CASTGREGFSYNEQFF. V gene TRBV27 combines with J gene TRBJ2-1, with 9 bases that match TRBD2. V shed 7 bases, J shed 0 bases, and the junction held 7 bases outside the gene matches. In germline, CDR1 is MNHEY, CDR2 SMNVEV (reference sequence). The CDR3 spans 16 residues.